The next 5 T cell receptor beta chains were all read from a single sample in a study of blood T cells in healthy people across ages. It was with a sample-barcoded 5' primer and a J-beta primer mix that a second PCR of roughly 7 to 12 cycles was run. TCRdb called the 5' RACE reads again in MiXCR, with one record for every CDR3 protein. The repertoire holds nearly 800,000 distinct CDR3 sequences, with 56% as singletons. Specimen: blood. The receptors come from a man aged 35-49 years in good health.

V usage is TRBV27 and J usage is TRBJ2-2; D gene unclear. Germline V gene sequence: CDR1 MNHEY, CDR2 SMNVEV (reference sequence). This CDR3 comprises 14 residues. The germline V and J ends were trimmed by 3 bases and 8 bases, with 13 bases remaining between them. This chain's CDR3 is CASSFISGTGELFF. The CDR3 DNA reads TGTGCCAGCAGTTTCATTAGTGGTACTGGGGAGCTGTTTTTT.

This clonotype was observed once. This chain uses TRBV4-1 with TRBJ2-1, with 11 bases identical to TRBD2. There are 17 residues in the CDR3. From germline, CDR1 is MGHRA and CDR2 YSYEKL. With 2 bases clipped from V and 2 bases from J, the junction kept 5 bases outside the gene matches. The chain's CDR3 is CASSQSSSGGTYNEQFF. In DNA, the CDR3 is TGCGCCAGCAGCCAATCTTCTAGCGGGGGGACCTACAATGAGCAGTTCTTC.

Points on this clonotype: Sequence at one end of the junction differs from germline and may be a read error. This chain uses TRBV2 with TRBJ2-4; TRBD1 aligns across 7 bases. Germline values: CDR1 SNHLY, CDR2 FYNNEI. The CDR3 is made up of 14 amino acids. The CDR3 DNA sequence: TGTGTCAGCAAGACAGGGCTGGCCAAAAACATTCAGTACTTC. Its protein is CVSKTGLAKNIQYF. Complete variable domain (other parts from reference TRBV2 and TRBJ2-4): EPEVTQTPSHQVTQMGQEVILRCVPISNHLYFYWYRQILGQKVEFLVSFYNNEISEKSEIFDDQFSVERPDGSNFTLKIRSTKLEDSAMYFCVSKTGLAKNIQYFGAGTRLSVL.

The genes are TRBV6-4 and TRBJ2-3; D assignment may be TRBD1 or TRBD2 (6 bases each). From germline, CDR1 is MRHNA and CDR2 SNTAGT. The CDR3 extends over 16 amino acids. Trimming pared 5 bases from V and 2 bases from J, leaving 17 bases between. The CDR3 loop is CASSSEGGLNTDTQYF. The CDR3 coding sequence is TGTGCCAGCAGTTCAGAGGGGGGCCTGAACACAGATACGCAGTATTTT.

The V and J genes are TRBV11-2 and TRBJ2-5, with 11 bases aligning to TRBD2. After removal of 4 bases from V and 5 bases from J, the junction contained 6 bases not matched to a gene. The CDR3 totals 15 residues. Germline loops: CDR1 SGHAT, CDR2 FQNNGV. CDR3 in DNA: TGTGCCAGCAGCTCTAGCGGGGGGATACGGGAGACCCAGTACTTC. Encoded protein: CASSSSGGIRETQYF. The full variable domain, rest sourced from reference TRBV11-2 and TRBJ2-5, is EAGVAQSPRYKIIEKRQSVAFWCNPISGHATLYWYQQILGQGPKLLIQFQNNGVVDDSQLPKDRFSAERLKGVDSTLKIQPAKLEDSAVYLCASSSSGGIRETQYFGPGTRLLVL.